This T cell receptor (beta chain) stems from a study of blood T cell repertoires in COVID-19. Source study methods: Nucleated cell counts were estimated from reference gene primer amplification. Clones were sequenced by immunoSEQ multiplex PCR, and TCRdb holds only the in-frame ones, with some missing. V, J and clone size are those of that table, while D and trimming were read from the DNA. The sample carries around 480,000 clones, approximately 88% recorded once. This CDR3 spans 13 amino acids. Germline CDR1 reads SGDLS; CDR2 reads YYNGEE. V dropped 3 bases and J dropped 1 base, with 7 bases sitting between them. Seattle patients were enrolled while actively infected and followed longitudinally. This clone was seen only a few times.

Sequencing input: peripheral blood. This rearrangement joins TRBV9 to TRBJ1-1, with D hard to call. This TCR was sampled from a woman aged 45 to 65 with COVID-19, enrolled during active disease. The DNA of the CDR3 is TGTGCCAGCAGCGAACAGCAGAACACTGAAGCTTTCTTT. As protein: CASSEQQNTEAFF.